A single sample gave rise to the 26 T cell receptor beta chains below, sequenced in a study of T-cell memory formation after mild COVID-19. Each CDR3 protein is one row after TCRdb ran MiXCR on the 5' RACE reads. The sample lists some 440,000 distinct CDR3 sequences, around 25% seen once, with under 15% in the top ten. The specimen sequenced was PBMCs or a T cell subset sorted from them (not recorded which). The receptors come from an adult woman who had mild COVID-19 (a few samples of this study predate the infection). Cell type and time point are not known.

This sequence joins TRBV25-1 and TRBJ2-3; D not certain. Trimming took off 0 bases at V and 0 bases at J, with 10 bases between the two ends. The CDR3 has 16 residues. Germline V lookup: CDR1 MGHDK, CDR2 SYGVNS. This CDR3 reads CASSEYDGSSTDTQYF. As DNA, the CDR3 is TGTGCCAGCAGTGAATATGACGGCTCTAGCACAGATACGCAGTATTTT.

The chain has TRBV7-8 and TRBJ1-1; no reliable D call. The CDR3 covers 14 residues. Germline V CDR1 and CDR2: SGHVS, FQNEAQ. Trimming left V 1 base short and J 0 bases short, with 6 bases between. This CDR3 reads CASSLVALNTEAFF. DNA for the CDR3: TGTGCCAGCAGCTTAGTGGCCCTGAACACTGAAGCTTTCTTT. The full variable domain, its missing parts supplied by reference TRBV7-8 and TRBJ1-1, is GAGVSQSPRYKVAKRGQDVALRCDPISGHVSLFWYQQALGQGPEFLTYFQNEAQLDKSGLPSDRFFAERPEGSVSTLKIQRTQQEDSAVYLCASSLVALNTEAFFGQGTRLTVV.

This clonotype was detected a few times. The genes are TRBV14 and TRBJ2-7; D is possibly TRBD1 or TRBD2 (6 bases each). This CDR3 has 15 amino acids. Deletions cut 4 bases from V and 0 bases from J, with 13 bases between. The V gene's germline CDR1 is SGHDN and CDR2 FVKESK. The CDR3 DNA follows: TGTGCCAGCAGCCCAACAGGGAGGTCCTCCTACGAGCAGTACTTC. This gives the protein CASSPTGRSSYEQYF.

This clonotype was detected only a few times. The rearrangement uses TRBV12-3 or TRBV12-4 and TRBJ2-2; 7 bases map to TRBD1. CDR3 size: 14 residues. V was clipped by 2 bases and J by 6 bases; unmatched bases: 3. CDR3 DNA: TGTGCCAGCAGTTTAACAGGGGTCCCCGGGGAGCTGTTTTTT. It codes for CASSLTGVPGELFF.

The chain joins TRBV10-3 to TRBJ2-1; no reliable D call. The CDR3 spans 15 residues. With 6 bases removed from V and 0 bases from J, the gap between germline ends came to 12 bases. The germline V gene has CDR1 ENHRY and CDR2 SYGVKD. The CDR3 sequence: CAIRAGSRSYNEQFF. The CDR3 region has the DNA TGTGCCATCAGGGCAGGCTCTCGCTCCTACAATGAGCAGTTCTTC.

This clonotype was seen a few times. This sequence joins TRBV20-1 and TRBJ2-5; TRBD2 might be the D (5 bases). Germline CDR1 is DFQATT and CDR2 is SNEGSKA (reference sequence). V was shortened by 5 bases and J by 1 base, with 14 bases between the two germline ends. This CDR3 has 14 amino acids. The CDR3 DNA sequence: TGCAGTGCTTGGGTTGGGAGTTTCCAAGAGACCCAGTACTTC. The encoded protein is CSAWVGSFQETQYF.

J is TRBJ2-7 and V is TRBV18, with D hard to call. Trimming took off 3 bases at V and 3 bases at J, with 15 bases between the two ends. Germline CDR1 reads KGHSH; CDR2 reads LQKENI. There are 15 residues in the CDR3. CDR3 nucleotides: TGTGCCAGCTCACCGAAGTATGGGGTGGGCTACGAGCAGTACTTC. Translating it yields CASSPKYGVGYEQYF. The variable domain in full, with the rest retrieved from reference TRBV18 and TRBJ2-7, is NAGVMQNPRHLVRRRGQEARLRCSPMKGHSHVYWYRQLPEEGLKFMVYLQKENIIDESGMPKERFSAEFPKEGPSILRIQQVVRGDSAAYFCASSPKYGVGYEQYFGPGTRLTVT.

This chain links TRBV20-1 with TRBJ1-2, with D hard to call. Germline values: CDR1 DFQATT, CDR2 SNEGSKA (reference sequence). V was shortened by 0 bases and J by 5 bases, with 10 bases between the two germline ends. This CDR3 is built from 13 residues. The CDR3 region has the DNA TGCAGTGCTAGAGATCCAAAGATTTATGGCTACACCTTC. It yields the protein CSARDPKIYGYTF.

The V and J genes are TRBV10-3 and TRBJ2-7; D is perhaps TRBD2 (6 bases). The CDR3 covers 16 residues. Germline-derived CDR1 and CDR2 are ENHRY and SYGVKD. The V and J ends lost 2 bases and 0 bases respectively, with 14 bases between them. Here the CDR3 reads CAISEKGGSLSYEQYF. The CDR3 nucleotides are TGTGCCATCAGTGAGAAGGGAGGATCCCTCTCCTACGAGCAGTACTTC.

The V gene is TRBV4-1, the J gene TRBJ2-7, with D tentatively TRBD1 (5 bases). Germline assignment: CDR1 MGHRA and CDR2 YSYEKL. The CDR3 totals 14 residues. The ends were cut back, 4 bases at V and 3 bases at J, with 13 bases in the middle. Here the CDR3 DNA reads TGCGCCAGCAGCCGGCCCGACCAGGGCTACGAGCAGTACTTC. Protein product: CASSRPDQGYEQYF.

This clonotype has only a few counts. The V gene is TRBV27, the J gene TRBJ2-1; TRBD1 matches at 8 bases. J lost 14 bases, V lost 3 bases, and 9 bases had no gene match. Germline values: CDR1 MNHEY, CDR2 SMNVEV (reference sequence). The CDR3 is 13 amino acids. Here the CDR3 reads CASSLELQGVEFF. DNA for the CDR3: TGTGCCAGCAGTTTGGAGTTACAGGGGGTAGAGTTCTTC.

The chain combines TRBV12-3 or TRBV12-4 with TRBJ1-5, with D perhaps TRBD1 (5 bases). The germline V and J ends were trimmed by 0 bases and 3 bases, with 9 bases remaining between them. The length of the CDR3 is 15 residues. The CDR3 here is CASSLAGVDNQPQHF. The CDR3 nucleotides read TGTGCCAGCAGTTTAGCAGGGGTGGACAATCAGCCCCAGCATTTT.

The chain links TRBV7-8 to TRBJ2-3, with no clear D. The CDR3 runs 16 residues. Germline V CDR1 and CDR2: SGHVS, FQNEAQ. V was shortened by 4 bases and J by 3 bases, with 17 bases between the two germline ends. The CDR3 reads CASSSRRKLLTDTQYF. DNA for the CDR3: TGTGCCAGCAGCTCACGACGCAAGCTGCTGACAGATACGCAGTATTTT.

This chain connects TRBV29-1 to TRBJ2-7; the D gene is possibly TRBD1 (5 bases). The germline V and J ends were trimmed by 4 bases and 5 bases, with 18 bases remaining between them. Germline V gives CDR1 SQVTM, CDR2 ANQGSEA. This CDR3 has 14 residues. CDR3 sequence reads: CSVANRLSENEQYF. The DNA for the CDR3 is TGCAGCGTTGCCAACAGGCTCTCGGAAAACGAGCAGTACTTC.

The chain is built from TRBV10-3 and TRBJ2-1, with TRBD1 matching 12 bases. CDR3 size: 19 residues. J lost 1 base, V lost 6 bases, and 13 bases had no gene match. Germline V gene sequence: CDR1 ENHRY, CDR2 SYGVKD. DNA for the CDR3: TGTGCCATCAGGTCCTCCGGGACAGGGGGCGGTCGGTCCTACAATGAGCAGTTCTTC. Its protein product is CAIRSSGTGGGRSYNEQFF.

CDR3: CASSSRAGGLPYGYTF. The CDR3 DNA sequence: TGTGCCAGCAGCTCCAGGGCAGGGGGCCTGCCTTATGGCTACACCTTC. The chain links TRBV7-2 to TRBJ1-2, with TRBD1 identical over 8 bases. Per germline, CDR1 SGHTA and CDR2 FQGNSA. This CDR3 is built from 16 residues. V lost 4 bases and J lost 5; bases outside the gene matches: 12. Filled out from reference TRBV7-2 and TRBJ1-2, the complete variable domain reads GAGVSQSPSNKVTEKGKDVELRCDPISGHTALYWYRQSLGQGLEFLIYFQGNSAPDKSGLPSDRFSAERTGGSVSTLTIQRTQQEDSAVYLCASSSRAGGLPYGYTFGSGTRLTVV.

This clonotype has only a few counts. V gene TRBV6-5 combines with J gene TRBJ2-7; D not certain. CDR3 length: 12 amino acids. V dropped 5 bases and J dropped 6 bases, with 11 bases sitting between them. The V gene's germline CDR1 is MNHEY and CDR2 SVGAGI. CDR3 in DNA: TGTGCCAGCAGTACACCATCGTCCGAGCAGTACTTC. It encodes CASSTPSSEQYF.

This clonotype was counted only a few times. The CDR3 sequence is CASSLVRSRGGYEQYF. CDR3 sequence (DNA): TGTGCCAGCAGCTTAGTCCGATCCAGGGGAGGCTACGAGCAGTACTTC. The chain recombines TRBV11-2 with TRBJ2-7, with D possibly being TRBD1 or TRBD2 (6 bases each). The germline V and J ends were trimmed by 1 base and 3 bases, with 16 bases remaining between them. CDR3 size: 16 residues. CDR1 is SGHAT and CDR2 is FQNNGV in the germline V gene.

Comment on this clonotype: The germline gene is not matched at one end of the junction; a read error may be the cause. The V and J genes are TRBV12-3 or TRBV12-4 and TRBJ1-2, with 9 positions matching TRBD1. The CDR3 runs 13 residues. In DNA form, the CDR3 reads TGTGCCAGCAGTCAACAAGAGGGGGGACAGGGACTCTTC. Its protein is CASSQQEGGQGLF.

The chain has TRBV18 and TRBJ2-1; TRBD2 matches 10 bases. This CDR3 is built from 15 residues. V lost 3 bases and J lost 6; bases outside the gene matches: 5. Germline values: CDR1 KGHSH, CDR2 LQKENI. CDR3 DNA sequence: TGTGCCAGCTCACCCCTAGCGGGGGCTCTCAATGAGCAGTTCTTC. Residues: CASSPLAGALNEQFF.

This clonotype has just a few counts. The chain combines TRBV14 with TRBJ2-3; 8 bases agree with TRBD2. Germline V lookup: CDR1 SGHDN, CDR2 FVKESK. The V segment lost 3 bases and the J segment 3 bases; nucleotides outside the gene matches: 14. The CDR3 consists of 18 residues. The CDR3 nucleotides read TGTGCCAGCAGCCAGTTTCTAACGGGAGGGCCAGGGACAGATACGCAGTATTTT. It is translated as CASSQFLTGGPGTDTQYF.

This clonotype was seen only a few times. V and J are TRBV29-1 and TRBJ2-1; D is tentatively TRBD1 or TRBD2 (5 bases each). V was cut by 0 bases and J by 10 bases, with 16 bases left in between. Germline CDR1 and CDR2: SQVTM and ANQGSEA. The CDR3 covers 14 residues. CDR3 sequence: CSVEEISTGAEQFF. The CDR3 bases are TGCAGCGTTGAAGAGATTTCTACCGGGGCCGAGCAGTTCTTC.

A few counts support this clonotype. The rearrangement links TRBV7-2 to TRBJ2-3; no firm D call. Germline CDR1 SGHTA, CDR2 FQGNSA. Trimming left V 5 bases short and J 2 bases short, with 8 bases between. This CDR3 spans 13 amino acids. The CDR3: CASSTPVTDTQYF. The DNA for the CDR3 is TGTGCCAGCAGCACCCCCGTCACAGATACGCAGTATTTT.

The rearrangement links TRBV6-5 to TRBJ2-7, with D possibly called TRBD1 or TRBD2 (5 bases each). Germline V CDR1 and CDR2: MNHEY, SVGAGI. This CDR3 contains 14 residues. V dropped 2 bases and J dropped 3 bases, with 11 bases sitting between them. The CDR3 loop is CASSYAQGRYEQYF. As DNA, the CDR3 is TGTGCCAGCAGTTACGCTCAGGGACGCTACGAGCAGTACTTC.

This rearrangement joins TRBV5-1 to TRBJ2-7; maybe TRBD1 (5 bases). V lost 0 bases to trimming and J lost 2 bases, with 9 bases between them. This CDR3 is 14 amino acids long. The germline V gene encodes CDR1 SGHRS and CDR2 YFSETQ. In DNA form, the CDR3 reads TGCGCCAGCAGCTTGGCCAGGGTTCCCTACGAGCAGTACTTC. Amino acid sequence: CASSLARVPYEQYF.

The rearrangement joins TRBV5-1 to TRBJ1-5; 7 nucleotides line up with TRBD1. The V gene end was trimmed by 0 bases and the J gene end by 3 bases; junction bases not matched to a gene: 9. This CDR3 has 17 residues. Germline CDR1 SGHRS, CDR2 YFSETQ. This CDR3 reads CASSLGDREEVNQPQHF. The DNA of the CDR3 is TGCGCCAGCAGCTTGGGCGACAGGGAGGAGGTCAATCAGCCCCAGCATTTT.